The clone carrying this T cell receptor delta chain has just a few counts. It is likely a read error: a sequence one base away is far more abundant. Other DNA sequences in the sample encode the same CDR3. TCRdb re-called the reads with CATT. Altogether hundreds of delta-chain clones are present, around 1.6% being singletons, with the ten largest covering more than 30%. The record originates from a study of gamma-delta chains in newborns, infants, children. For the study at large: Microbial exposure reportedly drives polyclonal innate γδ T cell expansion after birth.

Specimen: blood. The receptor's source is a child in good health.

The CDR3 loop reads CACDKLGDRGNTDKLIF. The CDR3 coding sequence is TGTGCCTGTGACAAACTGGGAGACCGGGGGAACACCGATAAACTCATCTTT. The chain uses TRDV2 and TRDJ1, with a tentative D call TRDD3 (6 bases). Germline lookup yields CDR1 GEAIGNYY and CDR2 EKD. V gave up 2 bases and J gave up 0 bases, with 18 bases separating them. The CDR3 runs 17 residues.